The 15 T cell receptor beta chains given below trace back to one sample, sequenced in a study of blood T cell repertoires in COVID-19. The data were produced by immunoSEQ multiplex PCR, yet TCRdb's version contains in-frame clones alone and is incomplete. The profile shows about 280,000 clones, 70% to 90% of them singletons. The specimen sequenced was peripheral blood. The source of these receptors is a woman in her seventies with COVID-19, enrolled during active disease.

The rearrangement joins TRBV5-1 to TRBJ1-5, with TRBD1 identical over 9 bases. The CDR3 is made up of 15 amino acids. Trimming removed 3 bases from V and 0 bases from J; junction bases left unmatched: 1. CDR1 and CDR2 (germline): SGHRS, YFSETQ. The chain's CDR3 is CASSSGQGSNQPQHF. Written as DNA, the CDR3 is TGCGCCAGCAGCTCGGGACAGGGTAGCAATCAGCCCCAGCATTTT.

The rearrangement links TRBV7-6 to TRBJ2-3; 8 bases line up with TRBD2. After removal of 5 bases from V and 2 bases from J, the junction contained 9 bases not matched to a gene. CDR1 SGHVS and CDR2 FNYEAQ come from the germline V gene. The CDR3 sequence is 16 residues long. The CDR3 nucleotides read TGTGCCAGCAGCCCGGGGGGGCTCTCCTTCACAGATACGCAGTATTTT. Residues: CASSPGGLSFTDTQYF.

This rearrangement joins TRBV7-2 to TRBJ2-1; 8 nucleotides agree with TRBD2. This CDR3 has 14 residues. CDR1 is SGHTA, CDR2 FQGNSA, per germline. The junction had 8 bases not matched to a gene; V was cut back by 6 bases and J by 7 bases. CDR3 residues: CASSPEAGVNEQFF. CDR3 DNA: TGTGCCAGCAGTCCAGAAGCGGGGGTGAATGAGCAGTTCTTC.

This clone was observed once. The chain is built from TRBV28 and TRBJ2-7; maybe TRBD1 (6 bases). V was clipped by 5 bases and J by 2 bases, with 13 bases between them. CDR1 is MDHEN and CDR2 is SYDVKM in the germline V gene. CDR3 size: 14 residues. The DNA of the CDR3 is TGTGCCAGCAGTAAAAGGGACATACCCTACGAGCAGTACTTC. Amino acid sequence: CASSKRDIPYEQYF.

V is TRBV7-2 and J is TRBJ2-2, with 7 positions matching TRBD1. Trimming took 6 bases from V and 2 from J; bases not matched to a gene: 3. CDR1 is SGHTA, CDR2 FQGNSA, per germline. The length of the CDR3 is 14 residues. For the CDR3, the DNA is TGTGCCAGCAGACGGGACAGAAACACCGGGGAGCTGTTTTTT. Translated, it gives CASRRDRNTGELFF.

The chain is built from TRBV12-5 and TRBJ2-7, with 8 bases matching TRBD1. Trimming took 2 bases from V and 0 from J; bases not matched to a gene: 9. Germline V gene sequence: CDR1 LGHNT, CDR2 FRNRAP. CDR3 length equals 17 residues. The CDR3 sequence is CASGLRLTGVLSYEQYF. CDR3 in DNA: TGTGCTAGTGGTTTGCGACTGACAGGGGTGCTCTCCTACGAGCAGTACTTC.

The chain links TRBV9 to TRBJ1-1; D possibly corresponds to TRBD1 (6 bases). Looked up from germline, CDR1 is SGDLS and CDR2 is YYNGEE. V gave up 0 bases and J gave up 2 bases, with 11 bases separating them. This CDR3 comprises 15 residues. CDR3 sequence reads: CASSVGGGSNTEAFF. The DNA of the CDR3 is TGTGCCAGCAGCGTAGGCGGGGGCTCAAACACTGAAGCTTTCTTT.

A word on this clone: Other DNA sequences in the sample encode the same CDR3. The rearrangement uses TRBV6-5 and TRBJ2-7; maybe TRBD2 (6 bases). Trimming cost V 6 bases and J 4 bases, with 13 bases left between them. The CDR3 is 13 residues long. The germline CDR1 and CDR2 sequences are MNHEY and SVGAGI. CDR3 in DNA: TGTGCCAGCAGACGCGGGGCCGATTACGAGCAGTACTTC. Protein sequence: CASRRGADYEQYF.

This chain links TRBV28 with TRBJ2-2, with 7 bases identical to TRBD1. CDR3 length: 14 amino acids. The germline V gene encodes CDR1 MDHEN and CDR2 SYDVKM. The J segment lost 7 bases and the V segment lost 8 bases, leaving 10 bases of the junction unmatched. CDR3 in amino acids: CASFPETGIGELFF. CDR3 coding DNA: TGTGCCAGCTTTCCTGAGACAGGGATCGGGGAGCTGTTTTTT.

The V and J genes are TRBV4-1 and TRBJ1-3; 10 bases are a match to TRBD1. The J segment lost 2 bases and the V segment lost 2 bases, leaving 3 bases of the junction unmatched. The CDR3 is 16 amino acids. Per the germline V gene, CDR1 is MGHRA and CDR2 is YSYEKL. CDR3 residues: CASSQPGTGAGNTIYF. In DNA form, the CDR3 reads TGCGCCAGCAGCCAACCCGGGACAGGGGCTGGAAACACCATATATTTT.

CDR3 sequence reads: CASSIQPGNTEAFF. CDR3 nucleotides: TGTGCCAGCAGCATCCAACCCGGGAACACTGAAGCTTTCTTT. This chain uses TRBV9 with TRBJ1-1; D unresolved. V dropped 4 bases and J dropped 1 base, with 11 bases sitting between them. The CDR3 loop spans 14 amino acids. The germline V gene has CDR1 SGDLS and CDR2 YYNGEE.

The chain joins TRBV7-9 to TRBJ1-3; D may be TRBD1 (5 bases). CDR1 and CDR2 from the germline V gene are SEHNR and FQNEAQ (reference sequence). The ends were cut back, 1 base at V and 1 base at J, with 8 bases in the middle. CDR3 length equals 15 residues. DNA for the CDR3: TGTGCCAGCAGCTTAGTCTCAGGGTCTGGAAACACCATATATTTT. This gives the protein CASSLVSGSGNTIYF.

The chain couples TRBV29-1 to TRBJ1-1; no definite D call. Germline V gene lookup returns CDR1 SQVTM and CDR2 ANQGSEA. V dropped 5 bases and J dropped 0 bases, with 16 bases sitting between them. This CDR3 comprises 15 residues. CDR3 amino acids: CSVRPMGRMNTEAFF. CDR3 in DNA: TGCAGCGTTCGCCCGATGGGGAGAATGAACACTGAAGCTTTCTTT.

This rearrangement joins TRBV27 to TRBJ2-6, with D possibly matching TRBD2 (5 bases). V was shortened by 6 bases and J by 2 bases, with 17 bases between the two germline ends. The CDR3 extends over 17 amino acids. Germline V lookup: CDR1 MNHEY, CDR2 SMNVEV (reference sequence). This chain's CDR3 is CASRAAGSGTGANVLTF. The CDR3 DNA is TGTGCCAGCAGGGCCGCTGGGAGTGGGACTGGGGCCAACGTCCTGACTTTC.

The V and J genes are TRBV19 and TRBJ1-5, with 7 bases that match TRBD1. This CDR3 has 15 residues. V shed 4 bases and J 1 base; nucleotides not matched to a gene: 4. The germline V gene encodes CDR1 LNHDA and CDR2 SQIVND (reference sequence). The CDR3 DNA reads as TGTGCCAGTAGTAGTTACAGGGGAAGCAATCAGCCCCAGCATTTT. It yields the protein CASSSYRGSNQPQHF.